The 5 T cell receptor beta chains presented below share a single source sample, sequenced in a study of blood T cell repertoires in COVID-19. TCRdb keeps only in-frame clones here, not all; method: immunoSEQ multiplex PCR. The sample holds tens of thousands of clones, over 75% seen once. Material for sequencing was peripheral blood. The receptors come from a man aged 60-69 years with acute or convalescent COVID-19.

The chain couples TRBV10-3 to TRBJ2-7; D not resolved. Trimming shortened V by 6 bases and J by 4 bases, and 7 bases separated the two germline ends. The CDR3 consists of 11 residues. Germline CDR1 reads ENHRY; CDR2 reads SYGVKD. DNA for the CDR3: TGTGCCATCAGCAGTTTGTACGAGCAGTACTTC. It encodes CAISSLYEQYF.

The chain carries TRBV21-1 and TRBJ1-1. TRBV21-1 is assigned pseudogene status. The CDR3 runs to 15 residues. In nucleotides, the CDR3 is TGTGCCAGCAGCAAAGTTCCGAGGGGAGGTACTGAAGCTTTCTTT. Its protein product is CASSKVPRGGTEAFF.

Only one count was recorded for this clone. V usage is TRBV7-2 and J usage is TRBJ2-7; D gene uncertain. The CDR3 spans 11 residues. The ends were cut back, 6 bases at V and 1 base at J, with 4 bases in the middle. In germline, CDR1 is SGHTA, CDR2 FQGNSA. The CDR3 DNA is TGTGCCAGCAGTAGATCCTACGAGCAGTACTTC. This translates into CASSRSYEQYF.

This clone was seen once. CDR3 sequence: CASSYDAGQGGNGYTF. The CDR3 DNA reads as TGTGCCAGCAGTTATGATGCCGGACAGGGCGGAAACGGCTACACCTTC. The V call is TRBV6-2 or TRBV6-3, the J call TRBJ1-2, with TRBD1 matching 8 bases. The CDR3 spans 16 residues. CDR1 and CDR2 from the germline V gene are MNHEY and SVGEGT. Germline trimming cut 3 bases from V and 8 bases from J; bases unmatched to any gene: 14.

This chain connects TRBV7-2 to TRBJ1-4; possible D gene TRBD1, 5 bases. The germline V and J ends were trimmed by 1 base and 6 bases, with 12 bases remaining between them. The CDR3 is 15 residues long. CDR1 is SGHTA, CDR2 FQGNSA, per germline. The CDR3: CASSLGLGLYEKLFF. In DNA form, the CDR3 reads TGTGCCAGCAGCTTAGGCCTGGGACTTTATGAAAAACTGTTTTTT.